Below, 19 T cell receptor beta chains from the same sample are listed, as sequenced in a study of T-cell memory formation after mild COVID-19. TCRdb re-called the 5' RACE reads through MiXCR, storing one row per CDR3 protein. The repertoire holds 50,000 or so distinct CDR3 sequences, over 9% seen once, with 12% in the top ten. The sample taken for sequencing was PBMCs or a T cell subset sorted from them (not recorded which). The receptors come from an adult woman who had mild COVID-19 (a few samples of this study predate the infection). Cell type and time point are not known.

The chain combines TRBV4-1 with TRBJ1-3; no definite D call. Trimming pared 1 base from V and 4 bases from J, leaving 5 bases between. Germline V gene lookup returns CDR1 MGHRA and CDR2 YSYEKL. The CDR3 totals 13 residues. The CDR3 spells CASSQGYGNTIYF. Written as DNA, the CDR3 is TGCGCCAGCAGCCAAGGTTACGGAAACACCATATATTTT.

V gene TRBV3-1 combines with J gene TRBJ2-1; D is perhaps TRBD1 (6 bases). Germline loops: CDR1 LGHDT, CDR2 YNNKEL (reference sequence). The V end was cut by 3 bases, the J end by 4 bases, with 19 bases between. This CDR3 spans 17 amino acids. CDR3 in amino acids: CASSHGRGLSGYNEQFF. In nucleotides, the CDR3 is TGTGCCAGCAGCCATGGCAGGGGTCTGTCCGGGTACAATGAGCAGTTCTTC.

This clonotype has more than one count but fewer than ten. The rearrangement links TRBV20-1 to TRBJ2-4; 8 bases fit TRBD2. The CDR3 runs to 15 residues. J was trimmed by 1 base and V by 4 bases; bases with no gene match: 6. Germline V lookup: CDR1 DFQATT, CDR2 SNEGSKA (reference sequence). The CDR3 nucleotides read TGCAGTGCTACTGAGCGGGAGTTGGCCAAAAACATTCAGTACTTC. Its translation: CSATERELAKNIQYF.

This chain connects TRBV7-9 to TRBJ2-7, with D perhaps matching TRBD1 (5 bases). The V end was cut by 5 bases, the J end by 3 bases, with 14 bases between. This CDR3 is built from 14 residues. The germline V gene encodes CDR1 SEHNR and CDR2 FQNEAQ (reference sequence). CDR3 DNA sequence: TGTGCCAGCAGCCCAAGCAGGGATCGCTACGAGCAGTACTTC. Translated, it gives CASSPSRDRYEQYF.

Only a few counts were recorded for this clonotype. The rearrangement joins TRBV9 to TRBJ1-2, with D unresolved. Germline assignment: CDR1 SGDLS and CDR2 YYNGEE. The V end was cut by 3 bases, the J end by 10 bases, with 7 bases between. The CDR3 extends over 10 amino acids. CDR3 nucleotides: TGTGCCAGCAGCGGAGCGGTCTACACCTTC. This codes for CASSGAVYTF.

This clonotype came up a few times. The CDR3 loop is CASGVRTGGTYEQYF. CDR3 in DNA: TGTGCCAGCGGGGTGAGGACAGGGGGTACCTACGAGCAGTACTTC. The chain employs TRBV28 and TRBJ2-7, with 10 bases lining up with TRBD1. The CDR3 has 15 amino acids. Germline-derived CDR1 and CDR2 are MDHEN and SYDVKM. V lost 8 bases to trimming and J lost 2 bases; unmatched junction nucleotides: 9.

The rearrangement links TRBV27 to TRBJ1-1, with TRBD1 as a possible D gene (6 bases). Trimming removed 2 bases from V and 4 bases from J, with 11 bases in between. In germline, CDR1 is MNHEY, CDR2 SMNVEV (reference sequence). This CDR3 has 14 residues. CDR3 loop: CASSLQGISTEAFF. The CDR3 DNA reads TGTGCCAGCAGTTTACAGGGGATTAGCACTGAAGCTTTCTTT.

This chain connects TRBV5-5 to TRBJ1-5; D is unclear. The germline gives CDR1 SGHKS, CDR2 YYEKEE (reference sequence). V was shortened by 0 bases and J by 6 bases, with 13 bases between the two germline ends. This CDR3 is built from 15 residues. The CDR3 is CASSLAPGGSQPQHF. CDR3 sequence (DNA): TGTGCCAGCAGCTTGGCTCCAGGAGGAAGTCAGCCCCAGCATTTT.

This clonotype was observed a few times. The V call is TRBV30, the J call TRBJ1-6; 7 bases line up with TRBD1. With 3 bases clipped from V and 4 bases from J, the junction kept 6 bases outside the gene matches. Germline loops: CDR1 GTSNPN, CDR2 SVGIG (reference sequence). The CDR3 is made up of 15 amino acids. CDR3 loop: CAWRGDSYYNSPLHF. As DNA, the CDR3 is TGTGCCTGGAGAGGGGACAGTTATTATAATTCACCCCTCCACTTT.

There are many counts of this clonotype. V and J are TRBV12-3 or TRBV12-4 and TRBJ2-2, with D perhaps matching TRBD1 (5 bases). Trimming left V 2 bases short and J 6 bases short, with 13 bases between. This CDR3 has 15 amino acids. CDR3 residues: CASSLMAGWSGELFF. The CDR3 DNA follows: TGTGCCAGCAGTTTAATGGCAGGGTGGTCCGGGGAGCTGTTTTTT.

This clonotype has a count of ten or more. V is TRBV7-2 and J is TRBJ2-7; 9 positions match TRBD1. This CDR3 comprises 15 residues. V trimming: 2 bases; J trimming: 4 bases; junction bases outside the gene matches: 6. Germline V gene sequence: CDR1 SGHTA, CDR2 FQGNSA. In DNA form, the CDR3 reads TGTGCCAGCAGCTTAAGTTTGGGACAGGGATACGAGCAGTACTTC. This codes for CASSLSLGQGYEQYF.

The CDR3 is CATRKGGNYGYTF. The CDR3 coding sequence is TGTGCCACCAGGAAGGGGGGGAACTATGGCTACACCTTC. The rearrangement uses TRBV24-1 and TRBJ1-2; a possible D gene is TRBD1 (6 bases). V lost 7 bases and J 2 bases, leaving 10 bases between the germline ends. From germline, CDR1 is KGHDR and CDR2 SFDVKD. The CDR3 has 13 residues.

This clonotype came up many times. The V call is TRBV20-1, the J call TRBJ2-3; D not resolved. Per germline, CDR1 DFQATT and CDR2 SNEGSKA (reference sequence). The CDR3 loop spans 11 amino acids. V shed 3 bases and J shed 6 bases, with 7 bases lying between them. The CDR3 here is CSARGLDTQYF. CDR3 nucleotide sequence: TGCAGTGCTAGGGGCTTGGATACGCAGTATTTT.

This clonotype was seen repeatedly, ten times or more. The CDR3 DNA sequence: TGTGCCAGCAGCTTAGGGGTCCGCACAGATACGCAGTATTTT. Translated, it gives CASSLGVRTDTQYF. This chain links TRBV7-3 with TRBJ2-3; D gene unclear. Trimming removed 2 bases at V and 1 base at J, with 7 bases between. The CDR3 has 14 residues. Germline assignment: CDR1 SGHTA and CDR2 FQGTGA.

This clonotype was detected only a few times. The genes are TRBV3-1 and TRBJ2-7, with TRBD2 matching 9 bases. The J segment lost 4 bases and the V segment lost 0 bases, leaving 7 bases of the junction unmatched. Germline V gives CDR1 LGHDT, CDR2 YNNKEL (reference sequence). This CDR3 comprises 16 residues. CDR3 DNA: TGTGCCAGCAGCCAAGAGGCGACTAGCGGTAGATACGAGCAGTACTTC. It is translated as CASSQEATSGRYEQYF.

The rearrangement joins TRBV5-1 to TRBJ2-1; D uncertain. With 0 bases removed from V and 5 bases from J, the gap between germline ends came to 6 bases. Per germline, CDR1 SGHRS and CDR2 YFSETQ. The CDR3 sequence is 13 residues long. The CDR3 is CASSLAGDNEQFF. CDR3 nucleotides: TGCGCCAGCAGCTTGGCAGGAGACAATGAGCAGTTCTTC.

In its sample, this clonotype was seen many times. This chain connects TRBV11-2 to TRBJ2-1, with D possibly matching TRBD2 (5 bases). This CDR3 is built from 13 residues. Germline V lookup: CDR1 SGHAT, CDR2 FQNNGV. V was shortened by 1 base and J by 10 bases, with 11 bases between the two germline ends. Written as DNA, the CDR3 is TGTGCCAGCAGCTTAGGCGGGTACCAGGAGCAGTTCTTC. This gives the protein CASSLGGYQEQFF.

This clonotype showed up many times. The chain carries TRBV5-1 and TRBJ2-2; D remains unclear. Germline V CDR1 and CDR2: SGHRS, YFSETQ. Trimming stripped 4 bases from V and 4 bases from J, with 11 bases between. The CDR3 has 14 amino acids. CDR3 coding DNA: TGCGCCAGCAGCCTCCCAGGAACCACCGGGGAGCTGTTTTTT. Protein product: CASSLPGTTGELFF.

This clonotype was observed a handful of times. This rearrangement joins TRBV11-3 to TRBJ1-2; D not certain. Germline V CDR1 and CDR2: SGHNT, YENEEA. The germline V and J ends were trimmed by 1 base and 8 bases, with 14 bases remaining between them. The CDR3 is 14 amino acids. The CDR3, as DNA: TGTGCCAGCAGCTTAGGCCCGGGAACGACGGGCTACACCTTC. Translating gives CASSLGPGTTGYTF.